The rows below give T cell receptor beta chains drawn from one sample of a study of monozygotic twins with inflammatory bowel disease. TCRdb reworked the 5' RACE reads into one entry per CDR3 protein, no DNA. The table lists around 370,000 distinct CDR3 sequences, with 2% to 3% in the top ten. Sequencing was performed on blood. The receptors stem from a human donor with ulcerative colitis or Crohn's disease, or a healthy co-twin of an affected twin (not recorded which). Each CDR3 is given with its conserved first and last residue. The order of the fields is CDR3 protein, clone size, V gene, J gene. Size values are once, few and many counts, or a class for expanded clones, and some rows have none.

CDR3: CASFRFIRAGTETRTDTQYF; size: .; V: TRBV9; J: TRBJ2-3
CDR3: CSGDRGTRTEAFF; size: .; V: TRBV29-1; J: TRBJ1-1
CDR3: CASSPGTGGVSYGYTF; size: .; V: TRBV4-3; J: TRBJ1-2
CDR3: CASLTDRDRGPGEQYF; size: .; V: TRBV27; J: TRBJ2-7
CDR3: CASSSSGANVLTF; size: .; V: TRBV18; J: TRBJ2-6
CDR3: CASSLDRQGDEQFF; size: .; V: TRBV7-9; J: TRBJ2-1
CDR3: CASREFTGELFF; size: .; V: TRBV6-6; J: TRBJ2-2
CDR3: CAWTENQETQYF; size: .; V: TRBV30; J: TRBJ2-5
CDR3: CSARDAGDLSYEQYF; size: .; V: TRBV20-1; J: TRBJ2-7
CDR3: CASNSQISYNEQFF; size: .; V: TRBV2; J: TRBJ2-1
CDR3: CASTAPWGSNEQFF; size: .; V: TRBV12-3/TRBV12-4; J: TRBJ2-1
CDR3: CASSSPRDEQFF; size: .; V: TRBV19; J: TRBJ2-1
CDR3: CASRIDGRNTGELFF; size: .; V: TRBV6-1; J: TRBJ2-2
CDR3: CATSDGTGGINSQPQHF; size: .; V: TRBV24-1; J: TRBJ1-5
CDR3: CASSESSGPQETQYF; size: .; V: TRBV9; J: TRBJ2-5
CDR3: CSARDLTGSQPQHF; size: medium-sized; V: TRBV20-1; J: TRBJ1-5
CDR3: CASFPTTSGDLRETQYF; size: .; V: TRBV18; J: TRBJ2-5
CDR3: CATSRDSGQVYEQYF; size: .; V: TRBV15; J: TRBJ2-7
CDR3: CASSYPRGSGGLVKSETQYF; size: .; V: TRBV11-2; J: TRBJ2-5
CDR3: CAGSLGQGIMGTEAFF; size: .; V: TRBV5-1; J: TRBJ1-1